The 14 T cell receptor beta chains listed next were all sequenced from one sample in a study of shared clonotypes between healthy human individuals. Assay: immunoSEQ multiplex PCR; the TCRdb copy retains only in-frame clones and omits some. The sample has over 850,000 clones; around 78% are singletons. The specimen sequenced was memory CD4+ T cells from PBMCs. Noted subset: CD45RA-negative fraction. The receptors originated from a man aged 18 to 29 in good health. Some clones in this sample may be carry-over from other donors' samples.

This clone was counted a single time. The J gene is TRBJ2-7, the V gene TRBV2, with 10 bases fitting TRBD1. There are 15 residues in the CDR3. Germline CDR1 SNHLY, CDR2 FYNNEI. The ends lost 1 base at V and 6 bases at J; junction bases unmatched: 6. The CDR3 nucleotides read TGTGCCAGCAGTGAAGTCGGGACAGGGGTGTCCGAGCAGTACTTC. This sequence encodes CASSEVGTGVSEQYF.

This sequence joins TRBV11-2 and TRBJ2-7; 8 bases are a match to TRBD2. The CDR3 covers 14 residues. The germline V gene encodes CDR1 SGHAT and CDR2 FQNNGV. V trimming: 5 bases; J trimming: 6 bases; junction bases outside the gene matches: 9. In DNA form, the CDR3 reads TGTGCCAGCAGCCCTCGGGGGGGCTGGGGCGAGCAGTACTTC. Protein sequence: CASSPRGGWGEQYF. Complete variable domain (other parts from reference TRBV11-2 and TRBJ2-7): EAGVAQSPRYKIIEKRQSVAFWCNPISGHATLYWYQQILGQGPKLLIQFQNNGVVDDSQLPKDRFSAERLKGVDSTLKIQPAKLEDSAVYLCASSPRGGWGEQYFGPGTRLTVT.

The CDR3 is CASSAGAQTGTYGYTF. DNA of the CDR3: TGTGCCAGTAGCGCGGGGGCGCAGACAGGGACCTATGGCTACACCTTC. The chain is built from TRBV19 and TRBJ1-2, with 7 positions matching TRBD1. Germline lookup yields CDR1 LNHDA and CDR2 SQIVND (reference sequence). The CDR3 is made up of 16 amino acids. Trimming took 6 bases from V and 4 from J; bases not matched to a gene: 14.

This clone has just one count. The V call is TRBV2, the J call TRBJ1-2; the match to TRBD1 covers 8 bases. The CDR3 consists of 13 residues. The ends lost 2 bases at V and 8 bases at J; junction bases unmatched: 4. Germline CDR1 and CDR2: SNHLY and FYNNEI. The CDR3 sequence: CASSEQGAGGYTF. CDR3 DNA: TGTGCCAGCAGTGAACAGGGGGCAGGGGGCTACACCTTC.

This clone was seen only once. V gene TRBV5-1 combines with J gene TRBJ2-2; D is perhaps TRBD1 or TRBD2 (5 bases each). The V and J ends lost 7 bases and 6 bases respectively, with 16 bases between them. This CDR3 is 14 amino acids long. Looked up from germline, CDR1 is SGHRS and CDR2 is YFSETQ. CDR3 loop: CASAPGPTSGELFF. In nucleotides, the CDR3 is TGCGCCAGCGCCCCGGGGCCTACGTCCGGGGAGCTGTTTTTT.

The V and J genes are TRBV5-1 and TRBJ2-7, with a possible D match to TRBD1 (5 bases). Looked up from germline, CDR1 is SGHRS and CDR2 is YFSETQ. This CDR3 contains 14 residues. V dropped 0 bases and J dropped 2 bases, with 9 bases sitting between them. The CDR3 reads CASSLDTGPYEQYF. The CDR3 DNA reads as TGCGCCAGCAGCTTGGATACAGGCCCCTACGAGCAGTACTTC.

As regards this clone: This specimen includes other DNA sequences encoding the same CDR3. This sequence joins TRBV7-2 and TRBJ2-3; 8 bases map to TRBD2. Germline CDR1 and CDR2: SGHTA and FQGNSA. The CDR3 is 15 residues long. The trim removed 2 bases at V and 2 bases at J, leaving 3 bases unmatched. As DNA, the CDR3 is TGTGCCAGCAGCTTACTAGCGGGCCTCACAGATACGCAGTATTTT. Residues: CASSLLAGLTDTQYF.

The chain is built from TRBV4-3 and TRBJ2-3, with TRBD2 matching over 7 bases. V shed 3 bases, J shed 6 bases, and the junction held 12 bases outside the gene matches. This CDR3 contains 16 residues. Per the germline V gene, CDR1 is LGHNA and CDR2 is YSLEER. CDR3 sequence reads: CASSQTLGTIPDTQYF. As DNA, the CDR3 is TGCGCCAGCAGCCAGACCCTCGGGACTATCCCTGATACGCAGTATTTT.

CDR3 sequence reads: CAISPGQDLIYGYTF. As DNA, the CDR3 is TGTGCCATCAGTCCGGGACAGGACCTTATCTATGGCTACACCTTC. The J gene is TRBJ1-2, the V gene TRBV10-3, with TRBD1 matching over 8 bases. V was pared by 5 bases and J by 4 bases, with 9 bases of the junction left unmatched. The V gene's germline CDR1 is ENHRY and CDR2 SYGVKD. The CDR3 has 15 amino acids.

This clone was counted once. The CDR3 bases are TGTGCCAGCAGCTATGCTTCGGACCCCACCGGAGGGGGCACAGATACGCAGTATTTT. It codes for CASSYASDPTGGGTDTQYF. The rearrangement links TRBV7-8 to TRBJ2-3; D perhaps matches TRBD2 (6 bases). Between the trimmed V and J ends, which lost 4 bases and 1 base, there was a span of 24 bases. This CDR3 has 19 amino acids. The germline V gene has CDR1 SGHVS and CDR2 FQNEAQ.

The V and J genes are TRBV7-2 and TRBJ2-6; 7 nucleotides match TRBD2. Germline V gene lookup returns CDR1 SGHTA and CDR2 FQGNSA. V lost 6 bases and J lost 0; bases outside the gene matches: 11. The CDR3 loop spans 18 amino acids. CDR3 loop: CASRFWSGGLSGANVLTF. DNA for the CDR3: TGTGCCAGCAGGTTTTGGTCGGGAGGTCTCTCTGGGGCCAACGTCCTGACTTTC. Drawing the rest from reference TRBV7-2 and TRBJ2-6, the complete variable domain is GAGVSQSPSNKVTEKGKDVELRCDPISGHTALYWYRQSLGQGLEFLIYFQGNSAPDKSGLPSDRFSAERTGGSVSTLTIQRTQQEDSAVYLCASRFWSGGLSGANVLTFGAGSRLTVL.

The chain links TRBV28 to TRBJ1-2; perhaps TRBD1 as D (6 bases). The ends were cut back, 6 bases at V and 3 bases at J, with 14 bases in the middle. This CDR3 is 14 amino acids long. Germline CDR1 MDHEN, CDR2 SYDVKM. The chain's CDR3 is CASSLTGPHYGYTF. Here the CDR3 DNA reads TGTGCCAGCAGCCTAACAGGGCCCCACTATGGCTACACCTTC.

Comment on this clone: In the same sample, other DNA sequences code for this CDR3. The chain couples TRBV28 to TRBJ2-7, with 9 positions matching TRBD1. From germline, CDR1 is MDHEN and CDR2 SYDVKM. With 4 bases clipped from V and 3 bases from J, the junction kept 1 base outside the gene matches. The CDR3 is made up of 13 amino acids. The CDR3 sequence: CASSSGQGYEQYF. The CDR3, as DNA: TGTGCCAGCAGTTCGGGACAGGGCTACGAGCAGTACTTC.

The chain joins TRBV30 to TRBJ1-6; D is uncertain. Germline V gives CDR1 GTSNPN, CDR2 SVGIG (reference sequence). V lost 4 bases and J 7 bases, leaving 14 bases between the germline ends. There are 14 residues in the CDR3. This CDR3 is CAWTNRLGNSPLHF. In DNA form, the CDR3 reads TGTGCCTGGACCAACCGGTTGGGGAATTCACCCCTCCACTTT.